These 4 T cell receptor beta chains share one sample of origin, sequenced in a study of blood T cell repertoires in COVID-19. Only in-frame clones appear in the TCRdb table, and some are missing; sequencing was by immunoSEQ multiplex PCR. The sample lists 65,000 to 75,000 clones; 80% to 85% were seen once. What was sequenced was peripheral blood. Every receptor here comes from an older woman with acute or convalescent COVID-19.

A single count supports this clone. The V call is TRBV5-6, the J call TRBJ1-1; TRBD1 matches at 7 bases. This CDR3 comprises 15 residues. In germline, CDR1 is SGHDT, CDR2 YYEEEE. V shed 2 bases, J shed 0 bases, and the junction held 4 bases outside the gene matches. The CDR3 here is CASSLPGTVNTEAFF. The DNA of the CDR3 is TGTGCCAGCAGCTTACCCGGGACAGTGAACACTGAAGCTTTCTTT. Drawing the rest from reference TRBV5-6 and TRBJ1-1, the complete variable domain is DAGVTQSPTHLIKTRGQQVTLRCSPKSGHDTVSWYQQALGQGPQFIFQYYEEEERQRGNFPDRFSGHQFPNYSSELNVNALLLGDSALYLCASSLPGTVNTEAFFGQGTRLTVV.

V and J are TRBV6-1 and TRBJ1-4; the D gene is possibly TRBD1 (5 bases). The V end was cut by 2 bases, the J end by 13 bases, with 17 bases between. The germline CDR1 and CDR2 sequences are MNHNS and SASEGT. The CDR3 sequence is 14 residues long. The CDR3 region is CASSEWGVRGSLFF. The CDR3 DNA is TGTGCCAGCAGTGAATGGGGGGTTCGGGGTTCACTGTTTTTT.

This clone was picked up one time. The chain has TRBV2 and TRBJ1-2; TRBD1 agrees at 8 bases. This CDR3 has 14 residues. The germline gives CDR1 SNHLY, CDR2 FYNNEI. V lost 4 bases to trimming and J lost 6 bases; unmatched junction nucleotides: 7. The CDR3 protein is CASSGGRGLDGYTF. CDR3 DNA: TGTGCCAGCAGTGGGGGCAGGGGGCTTGATGGCTACACCTTC. The full variable domain, with the rest looked up from reference TRBV2 and TRBJ1-2, is EPEVTQTPSHQVTQMGQEVILRCVPISNHLYFYWYRQILGQKVEFLVSFYNNEISEKSEIFDDQFSVERPDGSNFTLKIRSTKLEDSAMYFCASSGGRGLDGYTFGSGTRLTVV.

The table lists this clone with a few counts. V and J are TRBV9 and TRBJ1-5, with 7 bases identical to TRBD1. CDR1 is SGDLS and CDR2 is YYNGEE in the germline V gene. CDR3 length equals 14 residues. V was pared by 2 bases and J by 6 bases, with 5 bases of the junction left unmatched. The CDR3 is CASSVGTVAQPQHF. DNA of the CDR3: TGTGCCAGCAGCGTTGGGACAGTTGCTCAGCCCCAGCATTTT.